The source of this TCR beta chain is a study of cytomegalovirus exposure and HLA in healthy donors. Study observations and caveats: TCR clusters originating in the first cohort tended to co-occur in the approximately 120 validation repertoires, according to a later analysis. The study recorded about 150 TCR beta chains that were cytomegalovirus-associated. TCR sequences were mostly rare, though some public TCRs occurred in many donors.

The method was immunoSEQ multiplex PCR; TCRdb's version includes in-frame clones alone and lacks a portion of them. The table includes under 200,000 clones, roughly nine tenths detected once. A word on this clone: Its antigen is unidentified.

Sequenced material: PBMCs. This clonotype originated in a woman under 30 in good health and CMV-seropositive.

CDR3 nucleotides: TGTGCCAGCAGGACTGGTGGAGATACGCAGTATTTT. It is translated as CASRTGGDTQYF. J is TRBJ2-3 and V is TRBV27; no definite D call. The V gene lost 6 bases and the J gene lost 5 bases, with 9 bases spanning the gap. The CDR3 is 12 residues long. Germline V gene data show CDR1 as MNHEY and CDR2 as SMNVEV (reference sequence).